Ten or more counts support the clone carrying this T cell receptor (beta chain). Its antigen remains unidentified. The record originates from a study of T cells in Graves' hyperthyroidism and ophthalmopathy. TCR beta CDR3 regions were amplified from RNA. The HTBI primer set served for first-round RT-PCR of the TCR CDR3. TCRdb re-called the multiplex PCR reads with MiXCR, one entry per CDR3 protein. Of tens of thousands of distinct CDR3 sequences detected, 54% appear once; the ten largest clones hold 34%. General observations from the study: The model forecast ophthalmopathy, anticipating it by a median approximately 6.2 months before onset.

The germline CDR1 and CDR2 sequences are MNHNS and SASEGT. The CDR3 runs to 14 residues. Trimming took off 8 bases at V and 1 base at J, with 12 bases between the two ends. Not enrolled were patients with uncontrolled infection, other autoimmune disease, pregnancy or lactation. This clonotype originated in a man aged 18 to 29 with Graves' hyperthyroidism. The source material was peripheral blood or thyroid tissue (not recorded which). This chain joins TRBV6-1 and TRBJ1-5; D is perhaps TRBD1 (6 bases). CDR3 amino acids: CASGGRFSNQPQHF. The CDR3 DNA follows: TGTGCCAGCGGGGGCAGGTTCAGCAATCAGCCCCAGCATTTT.